This T cell receptor beta chain was profiled in a study of blood T cells in healthy people across ages. The germline V and J ends were trimmed by 3 bases and 6 bases, with 15 bases remaining between them. The CDR3 runs 15 residues. CDR1 is LNHNV, CDR2 YYDKDF, per germline (reference sequence). A sample-barcoded 5' primer and a J-beta primer mix were used in a second PCR of roughly 7 to 12 cycles. TCRdb independently ran MiXCR on the 5' RACE reads; one entry per CDR3 protein. The sample carries over 600,000 distinct CDR3 sequences, more than 50% recorded once. This sequence joins TRBV15 and TRBJ2-1; a possible D gene is TRBD1 (6 bases). Sequenced: blood. This clonotype originated in a man aged 40-50 years in good health. CDR3 nucleotides: TGTGCCACCAGCAGCAGGGGCAACCTGGGCAATGAGCAGTTCTTC. Residues: CATSSRGNLGNEQFF. The variable domain in full, completed from reference TRBV15 and TRBJ2-1, reads DAMVIQNPRYQVTQFGKPVTLSCSQTLNHNVMYWYQQKSSQAPKLLFHYYDKDFNNEADTPDNFQSRRPNTSFCFLDIRSPGLGDTAMYLCATSSRGNLGNEQFFGPGTRLTVL.